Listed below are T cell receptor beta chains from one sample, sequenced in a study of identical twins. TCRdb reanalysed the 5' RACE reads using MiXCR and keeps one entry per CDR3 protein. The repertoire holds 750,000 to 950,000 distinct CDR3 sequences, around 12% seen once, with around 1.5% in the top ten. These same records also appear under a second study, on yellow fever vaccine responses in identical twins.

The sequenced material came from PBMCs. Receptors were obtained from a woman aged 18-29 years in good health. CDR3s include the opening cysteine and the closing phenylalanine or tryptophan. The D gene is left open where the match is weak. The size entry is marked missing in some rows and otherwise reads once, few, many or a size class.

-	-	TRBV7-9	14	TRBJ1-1	CASSPHKSNTEAFF	TGTGCCAGCAGCCCACATAAGTCGAACACTGAAGCTTTCTTT
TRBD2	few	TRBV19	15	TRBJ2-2	CASRAGVENTGELFF	TGTGCCAGCCGGGCGGGGGTCGAGAACACCGGGGAGCTGTTTTTT
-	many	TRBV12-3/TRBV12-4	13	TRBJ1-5	CASSREVNQPQHF	TGTGCCAGCAGTAGGGAAGTCAATCAGCCCCAGCATTTT
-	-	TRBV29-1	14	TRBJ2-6	CSVEEGSGANVLTF	TGCAGCGTTGAGGAAGGATCTGGGGCCAACGTCCTGACTTTC
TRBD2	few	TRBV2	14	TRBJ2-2	CASSWDYKTGELFF	TGTGCCAGCAGTTGGGACTATAAGACCGGGGAGCTGTTTTTT
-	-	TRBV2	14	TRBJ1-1	CASSQASPGTEAFF	TGTGCCAGCAGTCAAGCGAGTCCCGGGACTGAAGCTTTCTTT
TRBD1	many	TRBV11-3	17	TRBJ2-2	CASSLPKDRGGTGELFF	TGTGCCAGCAGCTTACCCAAGGACAGGGGAGGCACCGGGGAGCTGTTTTTT
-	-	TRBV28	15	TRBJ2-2	CASKEGERDTGELFF	TGTGCCAGCAAAGAGGGAGAGAGGGACACCGGGGAGCTGTTTTTT
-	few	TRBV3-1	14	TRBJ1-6	CASSHGGVNSPLHF	TGTGCCAGCAGCCATGGGGGGGTTAATTCACCCCTCCACTTT
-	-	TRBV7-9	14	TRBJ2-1	CASSPPRQFNEQFF	TGTGCCAGCAGCCCCCCCCGACAGTTCAATGAGCAGTTCTTC
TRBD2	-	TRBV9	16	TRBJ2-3	CASSEGSGSLTDTQYF	TGTGCCAGCAGCGAGGGGAGCGGGAGTCTCACAGATACGCAGTATTTT
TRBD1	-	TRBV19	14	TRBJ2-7	CASRGQVDTREQYF	TGTGCCAGTAGGGGACAGGTCGATACGCGCGAGCAGTACTTC
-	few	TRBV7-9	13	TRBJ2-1	CASSFGSLGEQFF	TGTGCCAGCAGCTTTGGGAGTTTGGGTGAGCAGTTCTTC
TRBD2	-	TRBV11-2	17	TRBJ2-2	CASSMRLAGGTTGELFF	TGTGCCAGCAGCATGAGACTAGCGGGAGGGACCACCGGGGAGCTGTTTTTT
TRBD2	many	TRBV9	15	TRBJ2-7	CASSVGLAGSHEQYF	TGTGCCAGCAGCGTAGGCCTAGCGGGATCCCACGAGCAGTACTTC
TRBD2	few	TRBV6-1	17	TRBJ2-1	CASSPPGGGLPYNEQFF	TGTGCCAGCAGTCCCCCAGGCGGGGGGCTTCCCTACAATGAGCAGTTCTTC
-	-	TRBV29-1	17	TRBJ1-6	CSVEDQEGRFYNSPLHF	TGCAGCGTTGAAGATCAAGAGGGACGTTTTTATAATTCACCCCTCCACTTT
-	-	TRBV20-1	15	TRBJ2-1	CSADSALAHYNEQFF	TGCAGTGCTGACAGCGCTCTAGCGCACTACAATGAGCAGTTCTTC
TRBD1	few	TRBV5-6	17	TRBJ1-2	CASSLREQGVSIYGYTF	TGTGCCAGCAGCTTGCGGGAACAGGGGGTGTCAATCTATGGCTACACCTTC